These 23 T cell receptor beta chains share one sample of origin, sequenced in a study of PD-L1 blockade in urothelial cancer. Assay: immunoSEQ multiplex PCR; the TCRdb copy retains only in-frame clones and omits some. The table lists about 51,000 clones, more than 75% of them singletons. This sample's time point: peripheral blood 6 weeks after treatment start. Sequences were derived from PBMCs, sampled around atezolizumab (anti-PD-L1) treatment. All receptors derive from a man in his fifties or sixties with urothelial cancer.

V usage is TRBV29-1 and J usage is TRBJ1-1; 10 bases match TRBD1. The germline gives CDR1 SQVTM, CDR2 ANQGSEA. V was pared by 7 bases and J by 1 base, with 6 bases of the junction left unmatched. This CDR3 is 14 amino acids long. The CDR3 region has the DNA TGCAGCGAGAAGGGACAGGGGAGGAACACTGAAGCTTTCTTT. It codes for CSEKGQGRNTEAFF.

The chain combines TRBV2 with TRBJ1-1, with 7 bases identical to TRBD1. This CDR3 has 14 residues. The trim removed 6 bases at V and 2 bases at J, leaving 6 bases unmatched. The germline CDR1 and CDR2 sequences are SNHLY and FYNNEI. The CDR3: CASRGDSPNTEAFF. The CDR3 DNA follows: TGTGCCAGCAGGGGGGACAGCCCTAACACTGAAGCTTTCTTT.

This chain uses TRBV7-2 with TRBJ1-2; D not resolved. The CDR3 sequence is 16 residues long. Trimming removed 1 base from V and 7 bases from J, with 19 bases in between. Germline assignment: CDR1 SGHTA and CDR2 FQGNSA. The CDR3 reads CASSLESGRRSGGYTF. The CDR3 nucleotides read TGTGCCAGCAGCTTAGAGAGCGGGAGGCGGTCTGGTGGCTACACCTTC.

The CDR3 sequence: CASSSSGRGLHEQFF. The CDR3 bases are TGCGCCAGCAGCTCCTCAGGGAGGGGTCTGCATGAGCAGTTCTTC. The chain has TRBV5-1 and TRBJ2-1, with TRBD2 matching 7 bases. V gave up 3 bases and J gave up 8 bases; unmatched junction bases: 11. Germline CDR1 is SGHRS and CDR2 is YFSETQ. This CDR3 region has 15 residues.

The chain combines TRBV10-1 with TRBJ2-2; TRBD2 is a possible D gene (6 bases). This CDR3 is 14 amino acids long. V dropped 5 bases and J dropped 0 bases, with 7 bases sitting between them. CDR1 WNHNN and CDR2 SYGVQD come from the germline V gene (reference sequence). This CDR3 is CASSRRANTGELFF. CDR3 DNA sequence: TGCGCCAGCAGTAGGAGGGCGAACACCGGGGAGCTGTTTTTT.

The J gene is TRBJ1-2, the V gene TRBV7-3; 8 bases fit TRBD1. CDR3 length: 14 amino acids. Germline V gives CDR1 SGHTA, CDR2 FQGTGA. J was trimmed by 6 bases and V by 0 bases; bases with no gene match: 3. The CDR3: CASSLTTGGDGYTF. The CDR3 nucleotides are TGTGCCAGCAGCTTAACAACAGGGGGGGATGGCTACACCTTC.

The rearrangement links TRBV5-1 to TRBJ1-3; 8 bases agree with TRBD1. The V and J ends lost 3 bases and 0 bases, in that order; junction bases with no gene match: 5. Germline lookup yields CDR1 SGHRS and CDR2 YFSETQ. The CDR3 consists of 16 residues. This chain's CDR3 is CASSSDRGNSGNTIYF. DNA of the CDR3: TGCGCCAGCAGCTCTGACAGGGGAAACTCTGGAAACACCATATATTTT.

This clone was counted once. The chain joins TRBV7-9 to TRBJ1-1; D is possibly TRBD1 (5 bases). Trimming cost V 3 bases and J 5 bases, with 13 bases left between them. CDR3 length: 14 amino acids. Germline V gene data show CDR1 as SEHNR and CDR2 as FQNEAQ (reference sequence). CDR3 residues: CASSLAGKETEAFF. DNA of the CDR3: TGTGCCAGCAGCTTGGCAGGGAAGGAGACTGAAGCTTTCTTT.

This chain uses TRBV4-1 with TRBJ1-4; 9 bases fit TRBD1. The CDR3 has 15 residues. With 6 bases clipped from V and 5 bases from J, the junction kept 7 bases outside the gene matches. CDR1 and CDR2 from the germline V gene are MGHRA and YSYEKL. The DNA for the CDR3 is TGCGCCAGCAGTCCCGAGGGACAGGGCAATGAAAAACTGTTTTTT. It codes for CASSPEGQGNEKLFF.

The chain is built from TRBV6-6 and TRBJ1-4; 9 bases match TRBD1. J was trimmed by 8 bases and V by 6 bases; bases with no gene match: 4. Germline V gives CDR1 MNHNY, CDR2 SVGAGI (reference sequence). The CDR3 spans 13 residues. CDR3 region: CASSGQGLEKLFF. CDR3 in DNA: TGTGCCAGCAGCGGACAGGGGCTGGAAAAACTGTTTTTT.

V usage is TRBV18 and J usage is TRBJ1-5; D unclear. Deletions cut 2 bases from V and 0 bases from J, with 11 bases between. CDR1 is KGHSH and CDR2 is LQKENI in the germline V gene. The CDR3 is 16 amino acids. In nucleotides, the CDR3 is TGTGCCAGCTCACCAAGGCCCACAGATAGCAATCAGCCCCAGCATTTT. This encodes CASSPRPTDSNQPQHF.

Here the CDR3 DNA reads TGTGCCAGTAGTATGGGACAGGGACTGGGTTCGCAGCAGTACTTC. Translating gives CASSMGQGLGSQQYF. V is TRBV19 and J is TRBJ2-7; 9 positions agree with TRBD1. CDR1 LNHDA and CDR2 SQIVND come from the germline V gene (reference sequence). This CDR3 region has 15 residues. V gave up 3 bases and J gave up 8 bases; unmatched junction bases: 11. Supplemented by reference TRBV19 and TRBJ2-7, the full variable domain reads DGGITQSPKYLFRKEGQNVTLSCEQNLNHDAMYWYRQDPGQGLRLIYYSQIVNDFQKGDIAEGYSVSREKKESFPLTVTSAQKNPTAFYLCASSMGQGLGSQQYFGPGTRLTVT.

The gene calls are TRBV5-1 and TRBJ2-7; 7 nucleotides align to TRBD1. The CDR3 is made up of 15 amino acids. With 2 bases clipped from V and 2 bases from J, the junction kept 7 bases outside the gene matches. Germline loops: CDR1 SGHRS, CDR2 YFSETQ. The CDR3: CASSLQGNIAYEQYF. The CDR3 region has the DNA TGCGCCAGCAGCTTACAGGGGAATATAGCCTACGAGCAGTACTTC.

The genes are TRBV28 and TRBJ1-4; 7 bases agree with TRBD1. Unmatched junction bases numbered 9, after V lost 6 bases and J lost 5 bases. Per germline, CDR1 MDHEN and CDR2 SYDVKM. The CDR3 has 15 residues. Here the CDR3 reads CASSYPRTGNEKLFF. CDR3 sequence (DNA): TGTGCCAGCAGCTATCCTCGGACAGGAAATGAAAAACTGTTTTTT.

The V and J genes are TRBV2 and TRBJ1-3, with a possible D match to TRBD1 (6 bases). Germline values: CDR1 SNHLY, CDR2 FYNNEI. This CDR3 is 14 amino acids long. V lost 4 bases, J lost 4 bases, and 11 bases lay in between. CDR3 in amino acids: CASSVGGLGNTIYF. The CDR3 nucleotides read TGTGCCAGCAGTGTAGGGGGTCTCGGAAACACCATATATTTT.

The chain carries TRBV6-4 and TRBJ2-3, with TRBD1 identical over 10 bases. The CDR3 has 16 amino acids. Per germline, CDR1 MRHNA and CDR2 SNTAGT. V trimming: 5 bases; J trimming: 3 bases; junction bases outside the gene matches: 8. CDR3 coding DNA: TGTGCCAGCAGTTCACAGCCGGGACAGGGGACAGATACGCAGTATTTT. It encodes CASSSQPGQGTDTQYF.

The chain recombines TRBV19 with TRBJ1-3; no clear D gene. This CDR3 region has 15 residues. Trimming left V 4 bases short and J 0 bases short, with 10 bases between. The germline gives CDR1 LNHDA, CDR2 SQIVND (reference sequence). CDR3 amino acids: CASSTGRVSGNTIYF. The CDR3 bases are TGTGCCAGTAGTACCGGGAGAGTCTCTGGAAACACCATATATTTT. The whole variable domain, filled in from reference TRBV19 and TRBJ1-3, reads DGGITQSPKYLFRKEGQNVTLSCEQNLNHDAMYWYRQDPGQGLRLIYYSQIVNDFQKGDIAEGYSVSREKKESFPLTVTSAQKNPTAFYLCASSTGRVSGNTIYFGEGSWLTVV.

This chain connects TRBV12-5 to TRBJ1-6; D gene unclear. Deletions cut 11 bases from V and 0 bases from J, with 11 bases between. The germline V gene encodes CDR1 LGHNT and CDR2 FRNRAP. The CDR3 is 14 residues long. The CDR3 protein is CAPNSSSYNSPLHF. In nucleotides, the CDR3 is TGTGCTCCTAACTCGAGCTCCTATAATTCACCCCTCCACTTT.

The gene calls are TRBV4-3 and TRBJ2-3; 12 bases line up with TRBD2. Germline lookup yields CDR1 LGHNA and CDR2 YSLEER. The CDR3 is 21 amino acids. J gave up 7 bases and V 0 bases, and 20 bases lay outside the gene matches. In nucleotides, the CDR3 is TGCGCCAGCAGCCAAGATCGAGGACAGCCGGGACTAGCGGGTGGCACCAATACGCAGTATTTT. Amino acid sequence: CASSQDRGQPGLAGGTNTQYF.

The rearrangement joins TRBV9 to TRBJ2-5, with D tentatively TRBD2 (6 bases). This CDR3 region has 16 residues. In germline, CDR1 is SGDLS, CDR2 YYNGEE. The V end was cut by 0 bases, the J end by 4 bases, with 16 bases between. This CDR3 is CASSVAKALGGETQYF. DNA of the CDR3: TGTGCCAGCAGCGTAGCTAAGGCCCTCGGGGGAGAGACCCAGTACTTC.

The chain employs TRBV5-6 and TRBJ2-1; possibly TRBD1 for D (7 bases). V was pared by 4 bases and J by 1 base, with 9 bases between. CDR1 is SGHDT, CDR2 YYEEEE, per germline. This CDR3 is built from 14 residues. For the CDR3, the DNA is TGTGCCAGCAGCCAGGGGGGTTCCTACAATGAGCAGTTCTTC. This codes for CASSQGGSYNEQFF.

V is TRBV6-5 and J is TRBJ1-5; D perhaps matches TRBD1 (6 bases). CDR3 length: 15 residues. V was shortened by 5 bases and J by 2 bases, with 13 bases between the two germline ends. Germline V lookup: CDR1 MNHEY, CDR2 SVGAGI. This chain's CDR3 is CASSPQGLGNQPQHF. CDR3 in DNA: TGTGCCAGCAGTCCTCAGGGGTTGGGCAATCAGCCCCAGCATTTT.

This clone was picked up one time. The rearrangement uses TRBV18 and TRBJ1-2, with 7 bases fitting TRBD1. Germline V gene data show CDR1 as KGHSH and CDR2 as LQKENI. V lost 0 bases, J lost 5 bases, and 3 bases stayed unmatched. The CDR3 has 14 residues. DNA for the CDR3: TGTGCCAGCTCACCACCTTCGGGACAGTATGGCTACACCTTC. Its protein product is CASSPPSGQYGYTF. Together with reference TRBV18 and TRBJ1-2, the CDR3 gives the full variable domain: NAGVMQNPRHLVRRRGQEARLRCSPMKGHSHVYWYRQLPEEGLKFMVYLQKENIIDESGMPKERFSAEFPKEGPSILRIQQVVRGDSAAYFCASSPPSGQYGYTFGSGTRLTVV.